The T cell receptor beta chain under discussion was sequenced for a study of cytomegalovirus exposure and HLA in healthy donors. Points from the study as a whole: Associated with cytomegalovirus, according to the listing, were 150 to 200 TCR beta chains. TCR beta V- and J-gene trimming was later associated with a missense DCLRE1C variant.

All the people who gave samples were healthy bone marrow donors. PCR employed 60 Vbeta and 13 Jbeta primers. The table came from immunoSEQ multiplex PCR; TCRdb's copy has only in-frame clones and leaves some out. The data hold around 200,000 clones, with 75% to 85% observed a single time. To note about this clone: Its antigen is still unknown.

The source is a boy younger than 18 in good health and CMV-seronegative. Sequenced input: PBMCs.

CDR3 in amino acids: CASSEGLAGRTDTQYF. The CDR3 DNA reads TGTGCCAGCAGTGAGGGACTAGCGGGGCGCACAGATACGCAGTATTTT. The V gene is TRBV6-1, the J gene TRBJ2-3, with TRBD2 matching 13 bases. Per germline, CDR1 MNHNS and CDR2 SASEGT. V trimming: 3 bases; J trimming: 1 base; junction bases outside the gene matches: 1. This CDR3 is built from 16 residues.